A single sample is the source of the 18 T cell receptor beta chains below, sequenced in a study of T cells expressing NK-cell markers. One entry per CDR3 protein, without DNA, is what TCRdb gives after re-calling the 5' RACE reads. The sample totals approximately 440,000 distinct CDR3 sequences. The source material was blood T cells: a sorted CD56 or NKG2C T cell subset, CD4+ or CD8+ T cells, or bulk PBMC T cells (not recorded which). The receptors shown here come from a woman in her forties or fifties in good health.

The chain joins TRBV12-3 or TRBV12-4 to TRBJ1-4. CDR3 length equals 13 residues. This CDR3 is CASTPTESEKLFF.

The rearrangement uses TRBV25-1 and TRBJ2-3; TCRdb designates TRBD2, a call that cannot be tested without DNA. This CDR3 has 17 amino acids. Germline CDR1 MGHDK, CDR2 SYGVNS. This CDR3 is CASSEGLTSGRADTQYF.

CDR3 sequence reads: CASSQGAPFNEQFF. The chain joins TRBV14 to TRBJ2-1; the TRBD1 assignment by TCRdb is unverifiable without DNA. The CDR3 runs to 14 residues. Germline V CDR1 and CDR2: SGHDN, FVKESK.

This chain uses TRBV5-1 with TRBJ2-1; with no DNA, the TCRdb D assignment of TRBD2 cannot be verified. The CDR3 is 15 amino acids. Germline V CDR1 and CDR2: SGHRS, YFSETQ. Here the CDR3 reads CASSPASGTGNEQFF.

This chain connects TRBV5-1 to TRBJ2-1; without DNA, the TCRdb call of TRBD2 cannot be checked. In germline, CDR1 is SGHRS, CDR2 YFSETQ. The CDR3 sequence is 13 residues long. The CDR3 reads CASSLIWRDEQFF.

The chain recombines TRBV7-2 with TRBJ2-1; TCRdb's D gene call, TRBD2, goes unchecked for lack of DNA. Germline CDR1 reads SGHTA; CDR2 reads FQGNSA. This CDR3 region has 17 residues. The CDR3 is CASSRQPQGPIYNEQFF.

V gene TRBV7-2 combines with J gene TRBJ2-2; TCRdb lists TRBD2, though no DNA is available to test this call. The CDR3 length is 14 residues. Per germline, CDR1 SGHTA and CDR2 FQGNSA. CDR3 region: CASSSPSSGRELFF.

CDR3 sequence reads: CASSLETSVNSYNEQFF. This chain links TRBV11-3 with TRBJ2-1. CDR3 length equals 17 residues. From germline, CDR1 is SGHNT and CDR2 YENEEA.

The rearrangement uses TRBV11-2 and TRBJ2-7; TCRdb designates TRBD2, a call that cannot be tested without DNA. Germline lookup yields CDR1 SGHAT and CDR2 FQNNGV. There are 16 residues in the CDR3. The CDR3 here is CASSYDSGLRSYEQYF.

CDR3 protein: CASSPFADSGNTIYF. The chain couples TRBV18 to TRBJ1-3. The CDR3 runs to 15 residues. The germline V gene encodes CDR1 KGHSH and CDR2 LQKENI.

The genes are TRBV12-3 or TRBV12-4 and TRBJ2-1; the TRBD1 assignment by TCRdb is unverifiable without DNA. The CDR3 is 15 residues long. CDR3 in amino acids: CASNSAILLYNEQFF.

The chain is built from TRBV29-1 and TRBJ1-2; TCRdb's D gene call, TRBD1, goes unchecked for lack of DNA. The germline V gene has CDR1 SQVTM and CDR2 ANQGSEA. The CDR3 covers 13 residues. Here the CDR3 reads CSVEHREDYGYTF.

This chain connects TRBV20-1 to TRBJ2-1; without DNA, the TCRdb call of TRBD2 cannot be checked. The germline CDR1 and CDR2 sequences are DFQATT and SNEGSKA (reference sequence). There are 15 residues in the CDR3. The CDR3 region is CSAVTPGLAGNEQFF.

The chain has TRBV7-9 and TRBJ2-7; lacking DNA, the TRBD2 call made by TCRdb goes unchecked. Germline V gene lookup returns CDR1 SEHNR and CDR2 FQNEAQ (reference sequence). The CDR3 runs to 15 residues. This chain's CDR3 is CASSLGGKGLEEQYF.

The rearrangement joins TRBV10-1 to TRBJ2-1; checking the TCRdb D call of TRBD1 is not possible without DNA. Germline V gene sequence: CDR1 WNHNN, CDR2 SYGVQD (reference sequence). This CDR3 is 13 amino acids long. The chain's CDR3 is CASSLRRGGEQFF.

The chain links TRBV6-1 to TRBJ2-7; the TRBD2 assignment by TCRdb is unverifiable without DNA. The CDR3 has 15 residues. The V gene's germline CDR1 is MNHNS and CDR2 SASEGT. CDR3 loop: CASSEPGALSYEQYF.

The V and J genes are TRBV4-2 and TRBJ2-2; checking the TCRdb D call of TRBD2 is not possible without DNA. CDR1 is LGHNA, CDR2 YNFKEQ, per germline. The CDR3 loop spans 16 amino acids. The CDR3 sequence: CASSQEEGPDTGELFF.

The V and J genes are TRBV3-1 and TRBJ2-5; TCRdb picks TRBD1, but there is no DNA to check that call. The germline CDR1 and CDR2 sequences are LGHDT and YNNKEL (reference sequence). CDR3 length: 14 residues. CDR3 region: CASSHELREETQYF.